The clone carrying this TCR beta chain was counted between two and nine times. What it binds is unknown. The sample belongs to a study of identical twins. Study observations and caveats: With abundant cord blood beta clonotypes, insertions were fewer; memory repertoires showed no such pattern. Where beta out-of-frame sequences were concerned, excess twin sharing was weaker.

Per germline, CDR1 SGHRS and CDR2 YFSETQ. The CDR3 spans 17 residues. J lost 7 bases, V lost 1 base, and 17 bases had no gene match. TCRdb re-called the 5' RACE reads with MiXCR, one entry per CDR3 protein. The table includes around 1.7 million distinct CDR3 sequences, about 32% detected once. Material for sequencing was cord blood. The sequence was obtained from a newborn girl in good health. The chain has TRBV5-1 and TRBJ2-7; TRBD2 aligns across 7 bases. CDR3 sequence reads: CASSLRLAATLFDEQYF. As DNA, the CDR3 is TGCGCCAGCAGCTTGCGGCTAGCGGCCACCCTATTCGATGAGCAGTACTTC.